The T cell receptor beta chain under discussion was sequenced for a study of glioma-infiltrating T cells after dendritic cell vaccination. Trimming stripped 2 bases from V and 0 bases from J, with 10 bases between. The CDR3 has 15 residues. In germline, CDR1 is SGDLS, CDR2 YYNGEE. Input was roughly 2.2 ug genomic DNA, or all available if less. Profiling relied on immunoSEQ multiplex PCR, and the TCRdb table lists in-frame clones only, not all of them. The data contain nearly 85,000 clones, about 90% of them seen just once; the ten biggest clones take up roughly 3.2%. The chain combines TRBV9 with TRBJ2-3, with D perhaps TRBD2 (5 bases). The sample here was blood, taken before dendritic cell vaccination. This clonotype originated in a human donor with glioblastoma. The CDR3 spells CASSVFGVSTDTQYF. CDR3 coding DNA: TGTGCCAGCAGCGTGTTCGGGGTTAGCACAGATACGCAGTATTTT.